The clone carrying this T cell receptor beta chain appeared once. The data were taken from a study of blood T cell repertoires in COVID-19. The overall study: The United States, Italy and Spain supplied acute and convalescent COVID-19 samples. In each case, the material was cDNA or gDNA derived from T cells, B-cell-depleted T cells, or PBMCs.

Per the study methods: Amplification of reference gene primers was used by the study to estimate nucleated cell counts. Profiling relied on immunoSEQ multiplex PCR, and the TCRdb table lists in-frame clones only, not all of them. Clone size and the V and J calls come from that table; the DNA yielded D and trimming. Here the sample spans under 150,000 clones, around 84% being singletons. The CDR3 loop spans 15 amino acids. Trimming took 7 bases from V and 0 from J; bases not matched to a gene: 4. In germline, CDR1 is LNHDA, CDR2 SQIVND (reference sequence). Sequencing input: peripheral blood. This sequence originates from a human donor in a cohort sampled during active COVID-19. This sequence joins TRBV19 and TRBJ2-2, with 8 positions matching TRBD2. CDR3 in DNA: TGTGCCAGTAAACGACTAGCGACGAACACCGGGGAGCTGTTTTTT. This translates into CASKRLATNTGELFF. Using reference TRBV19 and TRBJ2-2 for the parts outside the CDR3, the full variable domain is DGGITQSPKYLFRKEGQNVTLSCEQNLNHDAMYWYRQDPGQGLRLIYYSQIVNDFQKGDIAEGYSVSREKKESFPLTVTSAQKNPTAFYLCASKRLATNTGELFFGEGSRLTVL.